This T cell receptor (beta chain) emerged from a study of OX40 agonist ivuxolimab in advanced cancers. Study outcomes and limitations: Nonresponders included some who also had low normalized T-cell clonal expansion.

Germline V gives CDR1 LNHDA, CDR2 SQIVND (reference sequence). The CDR3 runs to 13 residues. V lost 3 bases, J lost 10 bases, and 13 bases lay in between. This clone occurred a few times. Its antigen is not known. Sequencing used immunoSEQ multiplex PCR; TCRdb keeps in-frame clones, though not all of them. Altogether 45,000 to 55,000 clones are present, about 88% being singletons, with the ten largest covering more than 1.5%. This chain links TRBV19 with TRBJ2-1; D is undetermined. Specimen: CD4+ or CD8+ T cells sorted from blood, collected in a trial of the OX40 agonist ivuxolimab. This clonotype was sampled from an adult with an advanced solid tumor such as melanoma, head and neck, liver or kidney cancer. CDR3: CASSIGRLGEQFF. The CDR3 DNA reads TGTGCCAGTAGTATTGGACGGTTGGGGGAGCAGTTCTTC.